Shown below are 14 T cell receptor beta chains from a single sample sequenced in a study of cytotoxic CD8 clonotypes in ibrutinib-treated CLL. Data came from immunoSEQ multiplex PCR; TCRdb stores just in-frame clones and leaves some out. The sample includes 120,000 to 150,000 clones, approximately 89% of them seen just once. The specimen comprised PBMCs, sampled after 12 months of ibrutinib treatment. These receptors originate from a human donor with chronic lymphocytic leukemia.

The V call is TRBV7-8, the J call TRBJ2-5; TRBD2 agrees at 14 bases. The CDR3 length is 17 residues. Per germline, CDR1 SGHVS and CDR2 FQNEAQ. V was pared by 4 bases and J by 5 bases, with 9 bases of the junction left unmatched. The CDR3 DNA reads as TGTGCCAGCAGCTCAAGAGGACTAGCGGGAGGAAGTGAGACCCAGTACTTC. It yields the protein CASSSRGLAGGSETQYF.

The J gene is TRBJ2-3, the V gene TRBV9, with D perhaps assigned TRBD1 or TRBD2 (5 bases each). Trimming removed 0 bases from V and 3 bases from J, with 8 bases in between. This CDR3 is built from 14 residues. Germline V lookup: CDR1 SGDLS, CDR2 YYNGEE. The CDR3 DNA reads TGTGCCAGCAGCGTAGTGGGGACGACAGATACGCAGTATTTT. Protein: CASSVVGTTDTQYF.

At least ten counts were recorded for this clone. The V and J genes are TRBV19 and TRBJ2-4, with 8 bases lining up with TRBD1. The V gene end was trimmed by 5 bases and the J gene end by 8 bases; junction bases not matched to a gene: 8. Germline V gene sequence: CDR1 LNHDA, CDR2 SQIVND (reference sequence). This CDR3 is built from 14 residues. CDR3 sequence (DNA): TGTGCCAGTAGTCTCGGGACAGGCGGAGACATTCAGTACTTC. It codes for CASSLGTGGDIQYF.

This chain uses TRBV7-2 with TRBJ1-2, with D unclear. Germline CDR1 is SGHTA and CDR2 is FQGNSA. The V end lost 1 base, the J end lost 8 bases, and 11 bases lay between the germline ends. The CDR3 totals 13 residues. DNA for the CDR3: TGTGCCAGCAGCTTAGGGGGTAGATCGGGCTACACCTTC. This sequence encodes CASSLGGRSGYTF.

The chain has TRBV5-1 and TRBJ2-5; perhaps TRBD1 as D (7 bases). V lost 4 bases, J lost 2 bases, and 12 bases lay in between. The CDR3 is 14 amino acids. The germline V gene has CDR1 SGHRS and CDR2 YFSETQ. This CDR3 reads CASSAGQFQETQYF. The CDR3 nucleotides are TGCGCCAGCAGCGCGGGACAGTTTCAAGAGACCCAGTACTTC.

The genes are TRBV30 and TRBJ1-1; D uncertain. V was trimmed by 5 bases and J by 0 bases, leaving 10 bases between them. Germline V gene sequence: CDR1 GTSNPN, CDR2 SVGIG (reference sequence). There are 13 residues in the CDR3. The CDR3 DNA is TGTGCCTGGCGTCCAGTTATGAACACTGAAGCTTTCTTT. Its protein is CAWRPVMNTEAFF.

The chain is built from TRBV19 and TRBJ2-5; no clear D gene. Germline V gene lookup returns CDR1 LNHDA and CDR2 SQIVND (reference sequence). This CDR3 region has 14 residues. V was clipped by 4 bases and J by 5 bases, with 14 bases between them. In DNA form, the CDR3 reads TGTGCCAGTAGTAAGCACAGCCCCGAGGAGACCCAGTACTTC. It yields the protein CASSKHSPEETQYF.

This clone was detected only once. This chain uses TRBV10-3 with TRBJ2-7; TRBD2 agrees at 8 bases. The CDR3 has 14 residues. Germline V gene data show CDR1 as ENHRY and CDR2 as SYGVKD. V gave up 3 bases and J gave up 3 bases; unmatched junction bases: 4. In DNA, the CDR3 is TGTGCCATCAGTGAATGGCTAGCGGGCTACGAGCAGTACTTC. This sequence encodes CAISEWLAGYEQYF.

The CDR3 here is CASSFPKGNGYTF. CDR3 nucleotide sequence: TGTGCCAGCAGTTTCCCCAAAGGCAATGGCTACACCTTC. The V and J genes are TRBV7-2 and TRBJ1-2, with D unresolved. Per germline, CDR1 SGHTA and CDR2 FQGNSA. The CDR3 consists of 13 residues. Trimming stripped 6 bases from V and 6 bases from J, with 14 bases between.

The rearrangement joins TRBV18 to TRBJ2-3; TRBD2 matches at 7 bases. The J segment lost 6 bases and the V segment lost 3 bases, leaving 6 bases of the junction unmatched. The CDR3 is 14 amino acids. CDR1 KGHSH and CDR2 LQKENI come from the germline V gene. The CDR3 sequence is CASSPGRGFDTQYF. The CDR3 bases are TGTGCCAGCTCACCGGGGAGGGGATTCGATACGCAGTATTTT.

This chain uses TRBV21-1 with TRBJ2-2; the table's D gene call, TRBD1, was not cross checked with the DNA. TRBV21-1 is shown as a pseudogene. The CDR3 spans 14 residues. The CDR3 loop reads CASGGRGPTGELFF. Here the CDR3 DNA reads TGTGCCAGCGGGGGCAGGGGCCCCACCGGGGAGCTGTTTTTT.

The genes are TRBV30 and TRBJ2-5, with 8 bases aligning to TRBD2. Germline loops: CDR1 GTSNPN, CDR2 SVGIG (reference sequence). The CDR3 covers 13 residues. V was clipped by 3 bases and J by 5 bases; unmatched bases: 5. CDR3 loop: CAWSPGGPETQYF. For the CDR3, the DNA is TGTGCCTGGAGCCCGGGGGGGCCGGAGACCCAGTACTTC.

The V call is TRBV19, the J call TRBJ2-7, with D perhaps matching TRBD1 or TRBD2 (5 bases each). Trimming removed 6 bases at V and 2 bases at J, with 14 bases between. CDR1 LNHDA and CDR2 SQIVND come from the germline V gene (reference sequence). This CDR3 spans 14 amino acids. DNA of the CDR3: TGTGCCAGTAGAGGGACGACGAGGACCTACGAGCAGTACTTC. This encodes CASRGTTRTYEQYF.

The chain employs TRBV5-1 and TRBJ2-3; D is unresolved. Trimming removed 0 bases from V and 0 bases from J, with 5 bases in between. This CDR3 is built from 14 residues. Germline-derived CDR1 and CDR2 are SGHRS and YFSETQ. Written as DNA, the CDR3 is TGCGCCAGCAGCTTGGTCGGGAGCACAGATACGCAGTATTTT. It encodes CASSLVGSTDTQYF. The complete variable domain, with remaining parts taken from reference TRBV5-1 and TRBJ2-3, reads KAGVTQTPRYLIKTRGQQVTLSCSPISGHRSVSWYQQTPGQGLQFLFEYFSETQRNKGNFPGRFSGRQFSNSRSEMNVSTLELGDSALYLCASSLVGSTDTQYFGPGTRLTVL.